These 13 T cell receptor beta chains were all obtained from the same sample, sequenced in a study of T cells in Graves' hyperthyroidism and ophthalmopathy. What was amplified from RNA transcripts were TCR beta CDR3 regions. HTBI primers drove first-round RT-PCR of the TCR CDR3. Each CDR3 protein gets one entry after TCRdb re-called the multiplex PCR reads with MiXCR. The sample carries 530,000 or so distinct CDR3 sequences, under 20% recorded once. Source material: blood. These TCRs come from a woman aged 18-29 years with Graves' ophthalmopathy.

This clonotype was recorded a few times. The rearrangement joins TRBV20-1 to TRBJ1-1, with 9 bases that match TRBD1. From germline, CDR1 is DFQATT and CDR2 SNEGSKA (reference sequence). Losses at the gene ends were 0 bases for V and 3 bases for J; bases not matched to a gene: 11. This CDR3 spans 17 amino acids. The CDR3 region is CSARDPDRGFSHTEAFF. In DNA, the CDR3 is TGCAGTGCTAGAGATCCTGACAGGGGGTTCAGTCACACTGAAGCTTTCTTT.

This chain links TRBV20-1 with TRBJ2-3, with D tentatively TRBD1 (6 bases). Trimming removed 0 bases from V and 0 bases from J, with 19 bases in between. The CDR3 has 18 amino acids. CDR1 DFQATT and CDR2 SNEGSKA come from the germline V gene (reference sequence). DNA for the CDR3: TGCAGTGCTAGAGATTACACCGGGACAACCGGTAGCACAGATACGCAGTATTTT. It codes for CSARDYTGTTGSTDTQYF.

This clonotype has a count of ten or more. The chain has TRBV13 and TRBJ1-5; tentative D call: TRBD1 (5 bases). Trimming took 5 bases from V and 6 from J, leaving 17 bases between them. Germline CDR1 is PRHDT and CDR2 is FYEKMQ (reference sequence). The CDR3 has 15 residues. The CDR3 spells CASSTRDRQGQPQHF. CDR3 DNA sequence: TGTGCCAGCAGCACCCGGGACCGGCAGGGTCAGCCCCAGCATTTT. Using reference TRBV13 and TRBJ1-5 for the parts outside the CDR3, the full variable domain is AAGVIQSPRHLIKEKRETATLKCYPIPRHDTVYWYQQGPGQDPQFLISFYEKMQSDKGSIPDRFSAQQFSDYHSELNMSSLELGDSALYFCASSTRDRQGQPQHFGDGTRLSIL.

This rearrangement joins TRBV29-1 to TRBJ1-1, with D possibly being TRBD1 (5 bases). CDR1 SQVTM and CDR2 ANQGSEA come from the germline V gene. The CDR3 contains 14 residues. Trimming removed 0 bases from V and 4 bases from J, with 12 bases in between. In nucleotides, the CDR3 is TGCAGCGTTGAAGAGGAGATTGGGGGCACTGAAGCTTTCTTT. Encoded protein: CSVEEEIGGTEAFF.

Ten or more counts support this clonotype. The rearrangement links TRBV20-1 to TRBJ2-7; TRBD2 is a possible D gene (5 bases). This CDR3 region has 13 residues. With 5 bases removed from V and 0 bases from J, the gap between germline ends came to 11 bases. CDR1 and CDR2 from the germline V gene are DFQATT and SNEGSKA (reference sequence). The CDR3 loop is CSAEDSASYEQYF. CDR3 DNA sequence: TGCAGTGCTGAGGATAGCGCCTCCTACGAGCAGTACTTC.

The CDR3 bases are TGCAGTGCTCTCAACCCGGGACTAGCGGGAGAATGGGCAATTATCACAGATACGCAGTATTTT. The encoded protein is CSALNPGLAGEWAIITDTQYF. The chain has TRBV20-1 and TRBJ2-3; 14 nucleotides agree with TRBD2. The length of the CDR3 is 21 residues. V dropped 5 bases and J dropped 2; count of bases not matched to a gene: 21. CDR1 is DFQATT, CDR2 SNEGSKA, per germline (reference sequence).

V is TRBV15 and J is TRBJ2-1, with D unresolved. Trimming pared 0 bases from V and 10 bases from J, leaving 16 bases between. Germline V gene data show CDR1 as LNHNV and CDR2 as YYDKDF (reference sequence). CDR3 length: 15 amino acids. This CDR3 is CATSRDAAASYEQFF. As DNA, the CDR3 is TGTGCCACCAGCAGAGACGCGGCGGCTTCCTACGAGCAGTTCTTC.

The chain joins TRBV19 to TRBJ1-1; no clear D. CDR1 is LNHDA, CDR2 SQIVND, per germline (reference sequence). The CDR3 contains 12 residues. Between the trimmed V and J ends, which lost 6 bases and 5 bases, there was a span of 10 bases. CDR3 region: CASSERRTEAFF. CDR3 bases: TGTGCCAGTAGCGAACGGCGGACTGAAGCTTTCTTT.

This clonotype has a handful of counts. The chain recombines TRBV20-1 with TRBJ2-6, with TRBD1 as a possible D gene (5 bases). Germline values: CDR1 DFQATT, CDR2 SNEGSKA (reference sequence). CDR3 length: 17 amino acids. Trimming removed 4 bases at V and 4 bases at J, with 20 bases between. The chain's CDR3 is CSATPLQKGSGANVLTF. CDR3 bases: TGCAGTGCTACACCGCTTCAAAAGGGGTCCGGGGCCAACGTCCTGACTTTC.

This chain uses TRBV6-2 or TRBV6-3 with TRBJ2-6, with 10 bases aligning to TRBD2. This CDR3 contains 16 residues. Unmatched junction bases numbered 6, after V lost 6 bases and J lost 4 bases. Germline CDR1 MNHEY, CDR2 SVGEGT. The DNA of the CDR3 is TGTGCCAGCAGGGGCGGACTAGCGGCGGGGGCCAACGTCCTGACTTTC. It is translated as CASRGGLAAGANVLTF.

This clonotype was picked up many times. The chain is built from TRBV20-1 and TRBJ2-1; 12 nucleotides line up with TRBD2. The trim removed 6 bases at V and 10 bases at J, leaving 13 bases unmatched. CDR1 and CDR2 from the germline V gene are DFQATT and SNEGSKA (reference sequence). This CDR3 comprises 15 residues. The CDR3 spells CSAIRGLAGGREQFF. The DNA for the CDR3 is TGCAGTGCCATACGAGGGCTAGCGGGGGGGCGAGAGCAGTTCTTC.

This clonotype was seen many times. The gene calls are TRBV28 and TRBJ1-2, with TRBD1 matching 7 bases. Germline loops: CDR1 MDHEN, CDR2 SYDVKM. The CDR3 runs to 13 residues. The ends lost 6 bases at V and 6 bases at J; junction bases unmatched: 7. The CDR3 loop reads CASSTTGWDGYTF. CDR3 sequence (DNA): TGTGCCAGCAGCACGACAGGGTGGGATGGCTACACCTTC.

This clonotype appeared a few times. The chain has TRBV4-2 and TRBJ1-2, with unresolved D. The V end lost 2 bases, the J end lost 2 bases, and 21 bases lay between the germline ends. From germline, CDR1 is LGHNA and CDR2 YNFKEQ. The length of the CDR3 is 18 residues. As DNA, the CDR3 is TGTGCCAGCAGCCAACTTGCGGGAGCCATCGAAAAAAACTATGGCTACACCTTC. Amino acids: CASSQLAGAIEKNYGYTF.